These T cell receptor beta chains were read from a single sample in a study of blood T cells in healthy people across ages. One entry per CDR3 protein results from TCRdb running MiXCR on the 5' RACE reads. The data hold approximately 1,000,000 distinct CDR3 sequences, with about two fifths observed a single time. The sequencing sample was made of blood. These receptor sequences come from a man between 18 and 35 years old in good health. CDR3s include the opening cysteine and the closing phenylalanine or tryptophan. The D gene is left open where the match is weak. Clone size is given for some rows only: seen once, a few or many times, or a class if the clone is expanded.

v_call: TRBV20-1; j_call: TRBJ1-2; d_call: NA; clone_size: NA; cdr3_aa: CSAHSGGTRSQSYYGYTF; cdr3_nt: TGCAGTGCCCATTCGGGGGGCACCCGGTCCCAGAGCTACTATGGCTACACCTTC
v_call: TRBV9; j_call: TRBJ2-1; d_call: TRBD1; clone_size: NA; cdr3_aa: CASSVQGQGTYNEQFF; cdr3_nt: TGTGCCAGCAGCGTACAAGGACAGGGGACCTACAATGAGCAGTTCTTC
v_call: TRBV12-3/TRBV12-4; j_call: TRBJ2-3; d_call: NA; clone_size: NA; cdr3_aa: CASSHPQTGISTDTQYF; cdr3_nt: TGTGCCAGCAGCCACCCTCAAACAGGGATAAGCACAGATACGCAGTATTTT
v_call: TRBV7-2; j_call: TRBJ1-1; d_call: NA; clone_size: NA; cdr3_aa: CASSLVVGVNTEAFF; cdr3_nt: TGTGCCAGCAGCTTAGTTGTAGGGGTGAACACTGAAGCTTTCTTT
v_call: TRBV12-3/TRBV12-4; j_call: TRBJ1-1; d_call: NA; clone_size: NA; cdr3_aa: CASTPGTRAEVFF; cdr3_nt: TGTGCCAGCACCCCCGGGACTCGCGCTGAAGTTTTCTTT
v_call: TRBV6-6; j_call: TRBJ1-1; d_call: NA; clone_size: NA; cdr3_aa: CASSYPDGFEAFF; cdr3_nt: TGTGCCAGCAGTTACCCAGACGGATTTGAAGCTTTCTTT
v_call: TRBV19; j_call: TRBJ1-4; d_call: NA; clone_size: NA; cdr3_aa: CASSPPGPHRKLFF; cdr3_nt: TGTGCCAGTAGTCCCCCGGGACCTCATCGGAAACTGTTTTTT
v_call: TRBV6-1; j_call: TRBJ1-1; d_call: NA; clone_size: NA; cdr3_aa: CASSVEGRGPEAFF; cdr3_nt: TGTGCCAGCAGTGTGGAGGGGCGAGGCCCTGAAGCTTTCTTT
v_call: TRBV6-2/TRBV6-3; j_call: TRBJ1-5; d_call: NA; clone_size: NA; cdr3_aa: CASSPPKGENQPQHF; cdr3_nt: TGTGCCAGCAGTCCGCCTAAGGGGGAAAATCAGCCCCAGCATTTT
v_call: TRBV12-3/TRBV12-4; j_call: TRBJ2-7; d_call: NA; clone_size: few; cdr3_aa: CASNQQGNAYEQYF; cdr3_nt: TGTGCCAGCAACCAACAGGGCAATGCCTACGAGCAGTACTTC
v_call: TRBV11-2; j_call: TRBJ2-5; d_call: TRBD2; clone_size: NA; cdr3_aa: CASSFSGLEETQYF; cdr3_nt: TGTGCCAGCAGCTTTAGCGGGCTCGAAGAGACCCAGTACTTC
v_call: TRBV4-3; j_call: TRBJ2-7; d_call: NA; clone_size: many; cdr3_aa: CASSGRVYEQYF; cdr3_nt: TGCGCCAGCAGCGGTAGGGTTTACGAGCAGTACTTC
v_call: TRBV15; j_call: TRBJ1-2; d_call: TRBD1; clone_size: few; cdr3_aa: CATRSPSGQAYGYTF; cdr3_nt: TGTGCCACCAGATCCCCCTCGGGACAGGCCTATGGCTACACCTTC
v_call: TRBV20-1; j_call: TRBJ1-5; d_call: NA; clone_size: NA; cdr3_aa: CSARVSAGNQPQHF; cdr3_nt: TGCAGTGCTAGAGTATCGGCAGGGAACCAGCCCCAGCATTTT
v_call: TRBV30; j_call: TRBJ1-6; d_call: NA; clone_size: NA; cdr3_aa: CAWSVPGLQLSSPLHF; cdr3_nt: TGTGCCTGGAGTGTACCCGGCTTGCAGCTGAGTTCACCCCTCCACTTT
v_call: TRBV12-3/TRBV12-4; j_call: TRBJ1-4; d_call: TRBD1; clone_size: many; cdr3_aa: CASSQTGGREKLFF; cdr3_nt: TGTGCCAGCAGTCAGACAGGGGGACGCGAAAAACTGTTTTTT
v_call: TRBV7-9; j_call: TRBJ1-1; d_call: NA; clone_size: NA; cdr3_aa: CASSLAGGESEAFF; cdr3_nt: TGTGCCAGCAGCTTAGCGGGGGGAGAATCTGAAGCTTTCTTT
v_call: TRBV13; j_call: TRBJ2-1; d_call: NA; clone_size: NA; cdr3_aa: CASNSEGDNEQFF; cdr3_nt: TGTGCCAGCAATTCGGAGGGGGACAATGAGCAGTTCTTC
v_call: TRBV20-1; j_call: TRBJ1-2; d_call: TRBD1; clone_size: NA; cdr3_aa: CSARDPDPGTDNYGYTF; cdr3_nt: TGCAGTGCTAGAGACCCTGACCCCGGGACAGACAACTATGGCTACACCTTC
v_call: TRBV20-1; j_call: TRBJ1-1; d_call: NA; clone_size: NA; cdr3_aa: CSAEGLWSTEAFF; cdr3_nt: TGCAGTGCTGAGGGACTTTGGAGCACTGAAGCTTTCTTT
v_call: TRBV20-1; j_call: TRBJ1-3; d_call: TRBD1; clone_size: few; cdr3_aa: CSARVDRGERNTIYF; cdr3_nt: TGCAGTGCTAGAGTAGACAGGGGGGAGCGAAACACCATATATTTT
v_call: TRBV5-6; j_call: TRBJ2-7; d_call: NA; clone_size: NA; cdr3_aa: CASSTDGRSYNEQYF; cdr3_nt: TGTGCCAGCAGCACGGACGGACGCTCCTACAATGAGCAGTACTTC
v_call: TRBV27; j_call: TRBJ2-1; d_call: NA; clone_size: NA; cdr3_aa: CASSSVGQEQLF; cdr3_nt: TGTGCCAGCAGTTCAGTCGGCCAGGAGCAGTTATTC
v_call: TRBV10-3; j_call: TRBJ2-5; d_call: NA; clone_size: NA; cdr3_aa: CAISVKGGQETQYF; cdr3_nt: TGTGCCATCAGTGTTAAGGGGGGCCAAGAGACCCAGTACTTC
v_call: TRBV14; j_call: TRBJ1-6; d_call: TRBD1; clone_size: NA; cdr3_aa: CASSSTTGGISPLHF; cdr3_nt: TGTGCCAGCAGCTCTACCACAGGGGGAATTTCACCCCTCCACTTT
v_call: TRBV4-3; j_call: TRBJ2-6; d_call: NA; clone_size: once; cdr3_aa: CASSQVPPGANVLTF; cdr3_nt: TGCGCCAGCAGCCAAGTTCCCCCGGGGGCCAACGTCCTGACTTTC
v_call: TRBV12-3/TRBV12-4; j_call: TRBJ1-1; d_call: NA; clone_size: NA; cdr3_aa: CASGPPGPPLEAFF; cdr3_nt: TGTGCCAGCGGCCCGCCGGGCCCCCCTTTGGAGGCTTTCTTT
v_call: TRBV12-3/TRBV12-4; j_call: TRBJ1-1; d_call: TRBD1; clone_size: few; cdr3_aa: CASRTGTGRNTEAFF; cdr3_nt: TGTGCCAGCAGGACAGGGACAGGGCGCAACACTGAAGCTTTCTTT
v_call: TRBV4-2; j_call: TRBJ2-7; d_call: TRBD2; clone_size: NA; cdr3_aa: CASSLVLAETYEQYF; cdr3_nt: TGTGCCAGCAGCCTAGTACTAGCGGAAACCTACGAGCAGTACTTC
v_call: TRBV6-5; j_call: TRBJ2-7; d_call: TRBD1; clone_size: few; cdr3_aa: CASSYSFGTGPHEQYF; cdr3_nt: TGTGCCAGCAGTTACTCGTTCGGGACAGGGCCCCACGAGCAGTACTTC
v_call: TRBV12-3/TRBV12-4; j_call: TRBJ1-2; d_call: NA; clone_size: NA; cdr3_aa: CASSSHGTSDGYAF; cdr3_nt: TGTGCCAGCAGTTCACACGGGACATCGGATGGCTACGCCTTC
v_call: TRBV29-1; j_call: TRBJ2-3; d_call: TRBD2; clone_size: many; cdr3_aa: CSVVPGGSFGTQYF; cdr3_nt: TGCAGCGTTGTACCGGGGGGTTCGTTTGGTACGCAGTATTTT
v_call: TRBV4-1; j_call: TRBJ2-5; d_call: NA; clone_size: NA; cdr3_aa: CASSQWRQETQYF; cdr3_nt: TGCGCCAGCAGCCAGTGGCGACAAGAGACCCAGTACTTC
v_call: TRBV4-1; j_call: TRBJ1-2; d_call: NA; clone_size: few; cdr3_aa: CASSQDGGDRGYTF; cdr3_nt: TGCGCCAGCAGCCAAGATGGAGGGGATCGGGGCTACACCTTC
v_call: TRBV2; j_call: TRBJ2-5; d_call: NA; clone_size: NA; cdr3_aa: CASKSGRGAETQYF; cdr3_nt: TGTGCCAGCAAAAGTGGCAGGGGTGCGGAGACCCAGTACTTC
v_call: TRBV3-1; j_call: TRBJ1-2; d_call: NA; clone_size: NA; cdr3_aa: CASSSRQDGYTF; cdr3_nt: TGTGCCAGCAGCTCCCGACAGGATGGCTACACCTTC
v_call: TRBV9; j_call: TRBJ2-3; d_call: TRBD2; clone_size: few; cdr3_aa: CASSVGPHGGGPTDTQYF; cdr3_nt: TGTGCCAGCAGCGTAGGTCCCCATGGGGGGGGACCCACAGATACGCAGTATTTT
v_call: TRBV19; j_call: TRBJ2-1; d_call: NA; clone_size: NA; cdr3_aa: CASSIGRGNEQFF; cdr3_nt: TGTGCCAGTAGTATAGGCAGAGGGAATGAGCAGTTCTTC
v_call: TRBV6-5; j_call: TRBJ2-3; d_call: TRBD1; clone_size: NA; cdr3_aa: CASIPGTGGSTDTQYF; cdr3_nt: TGTGCCAGCATCCCCGGGACAGGGGGCAGCACAGATACGCAGTATTTT
v_call: TRBV4-3; j_call: TRBJ2-3; d_call: NA; clone_size: few; cdr3_aa: CASSQDPAGPPNTDTQYF; cdr3_nt: TGCGCCAGCAGCCAAGATCCGGCAGGGCCCCCGAACACAGATACGCAGTATTTT
v_call: TRBV27; j_call: TRBJ2-7; d_call: NA; clone_size: few; cdr3_aa: CASSPRRGYEQYF; cdr3_nt: TGTGCCAGCAGTCCCAGACGGGGCTACGAGCAGTACTTC
v_call: TRBV20-1; j_call: TRBJ2-7; d_call: TRBD1; clone_size: NA; cdr3_aa: CSASRDRAYEQYF; cdr3_nt: TGCAGTGCTAGCCGGGACAGGGCCTACGAGCAGTACTTC
v_call: TRBV20-1; j_call: TRBJ1-2; d_call: TRBD1; clone_size: NA; cdr3_aa: CSARELDRGRNGHTF; cdr3_nt: TGCAGTGCTAGAGAACTGGACAGGGGCAGAAATGGCCACACCTTC
v_call: TRBV29-1; j_call: TRBJ1-2; d_call: NA; clone_size: many; cdr3_aa: CSVGIGNGYTF; cdr3_nt: TGCAGCGTGGGTATCGGTAATGGCTACACCTTC
v_call: TRBV10-3; j_call: TRBJ1-6; d_call: TRBD1; clone_size: NA; cdr3_aa: CAISGGGTGHSPLHF; cdr3_nt: TGTGCCATCAGCGGAGGGGGGACAGGTCATTCACCCCTCCACTTT
v_call: TRBV12-3/TRBV12-4; j_call: TRBJ1-5; d_call: TRBD1; clone_size: NA; cdr3_aa: CASSFSGQGGNQPQHF; cdr3_nt: TGTGCCAGCAGTTTTTCAGGACAGGGAGGAAATCAGCCCCAGCATTTT
v_call: TRBV7-2; j_call: TRBJ1-6; d_call: NA; clone_size: few; cdr3_aa: CASSLIWRLHSGVSPLHF; cdr3_nt: TGTGCCAGCAGCTTAATTTGGAGACTCCACTCGGGCGTTTCACCCCTCCACTTT
v_call: TRBV20-1; j_call: TRBJ2-3; d_call: NA; clone_size: NA; cdr3_aa: CSARDLRGSDEMRYF; cdr3_nt: TGCAGTGCTAGAGATCTTCGGGGCTCGGATGAGATGCGGTATTTT
v_call: TRBV25-1; j_call: TRBJ2-3; d_call: NA; clone_size: many; cdr3_aa: CASVPEDAPDTQYF; cdr3_nt: TGTGCCAGCGTCCCCGAGGACGCTCCAGATACGCAGTATTTT
v_call: TRBV9; j_call: TRBJ1-5; d_call: NA; clone_size: NA; cdr3_aa: CASSAGTVGQPQHF; cdr3_nt: TGTGCCAGCAGCGCCGGAACTGTTGGGCAGCCCCAGCATTTT
v_call: TRBV12-3/TRBV12-4; j_call: TRBJ2-1; d_call: TRBD2; clone_size: few; cdr3_aa: CASRLSGGLYNEQFF; cdr3_nt: TGTGCCAGCAGGCTTAGCGGGGGGCTATACAATGAGCAGTTCTTC
v_call: TRBV9; j_call: TRBJ1-4; d_call: NA; clone_size: few; cdr3_aa: CASSTQGGTPSTNEKLFF; cdr3_nt: TGTGCCAGCAGCACCCAAGGGGGGACACCTTCAACTAATGAAAAACTGTTTTTT
v_call: TRBV20-1; j_call: TRBJ2-1; d_call: NA; clone_size: NA; cdr3_aa: CSARGVDCEQFF; cdr3_nt: TGCAGTGCTAGAGGAGTAGACTGTGAGCAGTTCTTC
v_call: TRBV27; j_call: TRBJ2-2; d_call: NA; clone_size: NA; cdr3_aa: CASSAQITGELFF; cdr3_nt: TGTGCCAGCAGTGCCCAGATTACCGGGGAGCTGTTTTTT